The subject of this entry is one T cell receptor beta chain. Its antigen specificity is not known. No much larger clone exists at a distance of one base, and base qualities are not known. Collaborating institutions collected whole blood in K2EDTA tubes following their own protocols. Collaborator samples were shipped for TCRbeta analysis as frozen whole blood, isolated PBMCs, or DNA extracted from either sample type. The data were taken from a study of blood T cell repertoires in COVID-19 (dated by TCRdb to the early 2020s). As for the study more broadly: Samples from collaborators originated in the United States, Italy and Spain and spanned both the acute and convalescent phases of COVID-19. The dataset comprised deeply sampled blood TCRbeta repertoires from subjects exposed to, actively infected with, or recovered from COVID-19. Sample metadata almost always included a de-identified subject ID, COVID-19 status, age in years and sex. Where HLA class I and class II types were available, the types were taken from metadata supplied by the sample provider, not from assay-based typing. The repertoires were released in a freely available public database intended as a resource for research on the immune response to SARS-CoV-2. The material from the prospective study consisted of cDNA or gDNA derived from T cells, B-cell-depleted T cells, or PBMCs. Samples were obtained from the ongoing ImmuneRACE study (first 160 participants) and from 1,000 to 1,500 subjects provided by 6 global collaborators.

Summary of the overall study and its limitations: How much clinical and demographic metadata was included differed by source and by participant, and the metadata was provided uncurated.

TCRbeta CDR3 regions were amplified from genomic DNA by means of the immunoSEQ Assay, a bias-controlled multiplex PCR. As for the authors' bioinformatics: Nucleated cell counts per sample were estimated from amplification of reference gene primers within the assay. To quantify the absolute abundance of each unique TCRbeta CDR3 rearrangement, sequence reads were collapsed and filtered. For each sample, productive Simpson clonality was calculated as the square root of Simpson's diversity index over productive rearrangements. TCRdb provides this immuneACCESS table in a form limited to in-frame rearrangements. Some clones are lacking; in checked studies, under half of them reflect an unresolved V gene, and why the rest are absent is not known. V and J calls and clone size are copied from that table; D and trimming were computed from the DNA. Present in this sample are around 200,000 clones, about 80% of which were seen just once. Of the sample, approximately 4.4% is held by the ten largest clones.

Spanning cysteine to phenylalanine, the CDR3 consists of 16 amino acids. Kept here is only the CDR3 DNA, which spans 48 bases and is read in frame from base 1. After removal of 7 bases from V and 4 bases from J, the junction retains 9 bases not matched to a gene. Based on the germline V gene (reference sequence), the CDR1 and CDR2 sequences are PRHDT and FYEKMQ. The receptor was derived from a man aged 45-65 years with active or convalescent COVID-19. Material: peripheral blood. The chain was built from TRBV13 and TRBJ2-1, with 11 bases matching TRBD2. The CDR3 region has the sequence CASTSVGTSGYNEQFF. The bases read TGTGCCAGCACCTCGGTAGGGACTAGCGGTTACAATGAGCAGTTCTTC. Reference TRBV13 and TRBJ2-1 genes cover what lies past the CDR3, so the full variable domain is AAGVIQSPRHLIKEKRETATLKCYPIPRHDTVYWYQQGPGQDPQFLISFYEKMQSDKGSIPDRFSAQQFSDYHSELNMSSLELGDSALYFCASTSVGTSGYNEQFFGPGTRLTVL.